The rows below give T cell receptor beta chains drawn from one sample of a study of beta chain features in type 1 diabetes. The method was immunoSEQ multiplex PCR; TCRdb's version includes in-frame clones alone and lacks a portion of them. The sample shows about 230,000 clones, over 8.5% of them seen only once. Sequencing was performed on naive CD4+ T cells from blood. Source of these receptors: a woman aged 18-30 years in good health. CDR3s include the opening cysteine and the closing phenylalanine or tryptophan. The order of the fields is CDR3 DNA, CDR3 protein, D gene, V gene, clone size, CDR3 length, J gene. The D gene is left open where the match is weak. Only some rows state a clone size, as once, few, many or a class for expanded clones.

TGTGCCTGGAGCCGACAGGGTGGCACCGGGGAGCTGTTTTTT,CAWSRQGGTGELFF,TRBD1,TRBV30,.,14,TRBJ2-2
TGTGCCAGCAGCCCATTGAACACTGAAGCTTTCTTT,CASSPLNTEAFF,.,TRBV7-9,.,12,TRBJ1-1
TGTGCCAGCAGCATGACTGATTACAATGAGCAGTTCTTC,CASSMTDYNEQFF,.,TRBV9,few,13,TRBJ2-1
TGTGCCAGTAGTCCTACGGGATCTCGGGGGTACGAGCAGTACTTC,CASSPTGSRGYEQYF,.,TRBV19,.,15,TRBJ2-7
TGTGCCAGCAGCTCACGGGCGGGAGGGCTCACAGATACGCAGTATTTT,CASSSRAGGLTDTQYF,TRBD2,TRBV7-6,.,16,TRBJ2-3
TGTGCCAGCAGCCAGAGACAGTTCTCTGGGGCCAACGTCCTGACTTTC,CASSQRQFSGANVLTF,.,TRBV14,many,16,TRBJ2-6
TGTGCCAGCAGCTCGACTAGCGGCTCCTACGAGCAGTACTTC,CASSSTSGSYEQYF,TRBD2,TRBV5-6,.,14,TRBJ2-7
TGTGCCAGCAGTGAAGGAAGCCATAGCAATCAGCCCCAGCATTTT,CASSEGSHSNQPQHF,.,TRBV6-1,.,15,TRBJ1-5
TGCGCCAGCAGCTTGGCTGACAGGGGCGGCACAGATACGCAGTATTTT,CASSLADRGGTDTQYF,TRBD1,TRBV5-1,.,16,TRBJ2-3
TGTGCCAGCTCACCTGGGACACCTTTCAATCAGCCCCAGCATTTT,CASSPGTPFNQPQHF,.,TRBV18,.,15,TRBJ1-5
TGTGCCAGCAGTGAAGGTCTTGCAACGGGTGGAGGTCGTAGGCAGCAGTTCTTC,CASSEGLATGGGRRQQFF,.,TRBV6-1,.,18,TRBJ2-1
TGCAGCGTTGCGACGACAGGGGTGATCCACGAGCAGTACTTC,CSVATTGVIHEQYF,TRBD1,TRBV29-1,.,14,TRBJ2-7
TGTGCCAGCTCACCCCGGGACATAGCAGAAGATACGCAGTATTTT,CASSPRDIAEDTQYF,.,TRBV18,few,15,TRBJ2-3
TGTGCCAGCAGCCGTACGTCGCTGGCTGCTAGCACAGATACGCAGTATTTT,CASSRTSLAASTDTQYF,.,TRBV5-4,few,17,TRBJ2-3
TGTGCCAGCACCGTGACAGCTTTGAACACCGGGGAGCTGTTTTTT,CASTVTALNTGELFF,.,TRBV7-2,.,15,TRBJ2-2
TGTGCCAGTAGTGTGGGACTAGCGGCCCGGCTAGGAGACTCCTACGAGCAGTACTTC,CASSVGLAARLGDSYEQYF,TRBD2,TRBV19,.,19,TRBJ2-7
TGTGCCAGCTCACCTGAACAGGGTGGGGTTGGCTATGGCTACACCTTC,CASSPEQGGVGYGYTF,.,TRBV18,.,16,TRBJ1-2
TGTGCCAGCAGCCCCCTTCTAATGGACAGGGGTAACTACGAGCAGTACTTC,CASSPLLMDRGNYEQYF,TRBD1,TRBV7-9,few,17,TRBJ2-7
TGTGCCAGCAGTTTTAGCGGGAGGGCCGGCGAGCAGTTCTTC,CASSFSGRAGEQFF,TRBD2,TRBV7-9,few,14,TRBJ2-1
TGTGCCAGCAGTGACATGAGGGTGGTCACTGAAGCTTTCTTT,CASSDMRVVTEAFF,.,TRBV2,.,14,TRBJ1-1
TGCGCCAGCAGCTTGGAAATCCTAGCGGGAAACACAGATACGCAGTATTTT,CASSLEILAGNTDTQYF,TRBD2,TRBV5-1,few,17,TRBJ2-3
TGTGCCAGCGCGCACAGCCCCTACGAGCAGTACTTC,CASAHSPYEQYF,.,TRBV6-1,few,12,TRBJ2-7
TGTGCCAGCAGTGAATATGACAACCTAAAGTTC,CASSEYDNLKF,.,TRBV25-1,.,11,TRBJ2-7